Below, 19 T cell receptor beta chains from the same sample are listed, as sequenced in a study of cytomegalovirus exposure and HLA in healthy donors. The primer mix had 60 Vbeta and 13 Jbeta primers. Sequencing was performed with immunoSEQ multiplex PCR; in TCRdb, only in-frame clones are kept and a portion is missing. The data contain 150,000 or so clones, approximately 80% of them singletons. Sequencing input: PBMCs. The source of these receptors is a male donor in good health and CMV-seropositive.

The chain recombines TRBV5-4 with TRBJ2-5, with a possible D match to TRBD1 (6 bases). Looked up from germline, CDR1 is SGHNT and CDR2 is YYREEE (reference sequence). The CDR3 contains 15 residues. Trimming took 1 base from V and 5 from J, leaving 15 bases between them. Written as DNA, the CDR3 is TGTGCCAGCAGCTTGAGTTCGGCAGGGGAGGAGACCCAGTACTTC. Translation: CASSLSSAGEETQYF.

The chain employs TRBV30 and TRBJ1-6, with D perhaps TRBD1 (6 bases). V was trimmed by 0 bases and J by 5 bases, leaving 8 bases between them. CDR3 size: 14 residues. Germline V gene sequence: CDR1 GTSNPN, CDR2 SVGIG (reference sequence). CDR3 bases: TGTGCCTGGAGTGTACGACAGGATAATTCACCCCTCCACTTT. Residues: CAWSVRQDNSPLHF.

CDR3 protein: CASSARGREGQYNEQFF. Written as DNA, the CDR3 is TGTGCCAGTAGTGCTAGGGGGCGGGAGGGACAATACAATGAGCAGTTCTTC. V usage is TRBV19 and J usage is TRBJ2-1; 9 bases are a match to TRBD2. This CDR3 has 17 amino acids. CDR1 and CDR2 (germline): LNHDA, SQIVND (reference sequence). V shed 5 bases, J shed 4 bases, and the junction held 12 bases outside the gene matches.

This chain uses TRBV4-3 with TRBJ2-7; TRBD2 matches 10 bases. The CDR3 contains 14 residues. Germline V CDR1 and CDR2: LGHNA, YSLEER. V was clipped by 4 bases and J by 4 bases; unmatched bases: 4. The CDR3 DNA is TGCGCCAGCAGCCGGGGGACTAGCGCGTACGAGCAGTACTTC. Its protein is CASSRGTSAYEQYF.

This sequence joins TRBV19 and TRBJ2-7; 8 bases align to TRBD1. Germline loops: CDR1 LNHDA, CDR2 SQIVND (reference sequence). This CDR3 spans 16 amino acids. With V trimmed by 6 bases and J by 0 bases, 10 bases remained unmatched. CDR3 sequence (DNA): TGTGCCAGTAGGCCTTCTAACAGGGGGGCCTCCTACGAGCAGTACTTC. Protein: CASRPSNRGASYEQYF.

The genes are TRBV6-5 and TRBJ2-2; TRBD2 matches 7 bases. The J segment lost 0 bases and the V segment lost 2 bases, leaving 0 bases of the junction unmatched. The CDR3 has 15 amino acids. Germline V gives CDR1 MNHEY, CDR2 SVGAGI. The CDR3: CASSYSGTNTGELFF. In DNA form, the CDR3 reads TGTGCCAGCAGTTACAGCGGGACGAACACCGGGGAGCTGTTTTTT.

As regards this clone: The sample has other DNA sequences that encode this CDR3 too. The rearrangement uses TRBV13 and TRBJ1-4; TRBD1 matches 7 bases. Germline CDR1 and CDR2: PRHDT and FYEKMQ (reference sequence). V was pared by 9 bases and J by 0 bases, with 16 bases of the junction left unmatched. The CDR3 spans 18 residues. CDR3 nucleotides: TGTGCCAGACCCGAGCATGGGACAGAGCTTGCAACTAATGAAAAACTGTTTTTT. Encoded protein: CARPEHGTELATNEKLFF.

The rearrangement uses TRBV19 and TRBJ1-1; D not certain. Trimming shortened V by 3 bases and J by 1 base, and 6 bases separated the two germline ends. Germline lookup yields CDR1 LNHDA and CDR2 SQIVND (reference sequence). CDR3 length: 13 amino acids. This CDR3 reads CASSMLPNTEAFF. CDR3 in DNA: TGTGCCAGTAGTATGCTACCGAACACTGAAGCTTTCTTT.

This sequence joins TRBV28 and TRBJ2-5; 10 bases match TRBD2. Germline V CDR1 and CDR2: MDHEN, SYDVKM. Germline trimming cut 2 bases from V and 5 bases from J; bases unmatched to any gene: 20. CDR3 size: 20 residues. The CDR3 spells CASSLPSSGRASRRSETQYF. In nucleotides, the CDR3 is TGTGCCAGCAGTTTACCCTCCAGCGGGAGGGCCTCGAGAAGGTCGGAGACCCAGTACTTC.

This chain links TRBV25-1 with TRBJ2-1; TRBD2 matches 13 bases. Germline lookup yields CDR1 MGHDK and CDR2 SYGVNS. This CDR3 has 15 residues. Germline trimming cut 6 bases from V and 10 bases from J; bases unmatched to any gene: 9. CDR3 DNA: TGTGCCAGCAGGATTCCGGGACTAGCGGGACCAGAGCAGTTCTTC. Amino acid sequence: CASRIPGLAGPEQFF. The variable domain in full, completed from reference TRBV25-1 and TRBJ2-1, reads EADIYQTPRYLVIGTGKKITLECSQTMGHDKMYWYQQDPGMELHLIHYSYGVNSTEKGDLSSESTVSRIRTEHFPLTLESARPSHTSQYLCASRIPGLAGPEQFFGPGTRLTVL.

The table lists this clone with a few counts. This chain links TRBV28 with TRBJ1-3; tentative D call: TRBD1 (6 bases). CDR1 and CDR2 from the germline V gene are MDHEN and SYDVKM. The CDR3 extends over 15 amino acids. V dropped 6 bases and J dropped 4 bases, with 16 bases sitting between them. This CDR3 reads CASSRTGTLGNTIYF. As DNA, the CDR3 is TGTGCCAGCAGCCGAACCGGGACACTCGGAAACACCATATATTTT.

Concerning this clone: The junction shows a germline mismatch at one end, possibly a read error. The V call is TRBV7-9, the J call TRBJ2-7; 9 bases align to TRBD1. This CDR3 comprises 16 residues. The germline V gene encodes CDR1 SEHNR and CDR2 FQNEAQ (reference sequence). The CDR3 nucleotides are TGTGCCAGCAGCTCAACAGGACAGGGGCTTGCCTACGAGCAGCACTTC. As protein: CASSSTGQGLAYEQHF.

The chain uses TRBV7-6 and TRBJ1-4; 10 bases line up with TRBD1. After removal of 3 bases from V and 6 bases from J, the junction contained 4 bases not matched to a gene. This CDR3 spans 15 amino acids. The V gene's germline CDR1 is SGHVS and CDR2 FNYEAQ. The CDR3 is CASSFTGTGDEKLFF. In DNA form, the CDR3 reads TGTGCCAGCAGCTTTACGGGGACAGGGGATGAAAAACTGTTTTTT.

The chain employs TRBV6-6 and TRBJ1-1; 9 nucleotides agree with TRBD1. The CDR3 loop spans 16 amino acids. Looked up from germline, CDR1 is MNHNY and CDR2 is SVGAGI (reference sequence). V lost 7 bases and J lost 10; bases outside the gene matches: 19. Here the CDR3 reads CASIGTPGQGSKAAFF. CDR3 nucleotide sequence: TGTGCCAGCATTGGGACCCCTGGACAGGGGAGTAAGGCAGCTTTCTTT.

This clone was counted once. The chain uses TRBV5-1 and TRBJ2-7; 10 positions agree with TRBD2. Germline lookup yields CDR1 SGHRS and CDR2 YFSETQ. The junction had 6 bases not matched to a gene; V was cut back by 0 bases and J by 6 bases. The CDR3 is 15 amino acids. CDR3 nucleotides: TGCGCCAGCAGCTTGGGGACTAGCGGCCCCGTCGAGCAGTACTTC. As protein: CASSLGTSGPVEQYF.

The chain joins TRBV13 to TRBJ2-3; no reliable D call. Germline CDR1 PRHDT, CDR2 FYEKMQ (reference sequence). There are 13 residues in the CDR3. Trimming stripped 5 bases from V and 0 bases from J, with 6 bases between. DNA of the CDR3: TGTGCCAGCAGCGAGGCAAGCACAGATACGCAGTATTTT. It encodes CASSEASTDTQYF.

This sequence joins TRBV5-6 and TRBJ1-2, with a weak D call TRBD1 (5 bases). CDR3 length: 16 amino acids. The germline V gene encodes CDR1 SGHDT and CDR2 YYEEEE. Trimming shortened V by 4 bases and J by 3 bases, and 19 bases separated the two germline ends. The CDR3 DNA reads TGTGCCAGCAGCCCTCCAAGGGGCGCCTTGGACTATGGCTACACCTTC. It codes for CASSPPRGALDYGYTF.

The chain employs TRBV5-1 and TRBJ1-6; weak D call: TRBD1 (6 bases). The CDR3 extends over 15 amino acids. CDR1 is SGHRS, CDR2 YFSETQ, per germline. Trimming pared 4 bases from V and 8 bases from J, leaving 16 bases between. CDR3 region: CASSPSQGMYSPLHF. The DNA of the CDR3 is TGCGCCAGCAGCCCTTCACAGGGAATGTATTCACCCCTCCACTTT.

This clone has only a few counts. The chain joins TRBV7-2 to TRBJ1-1; D not resolved. This CDR3 is 13 amino acids long. Germline assignment: CDR1 SGHTA and CDR2 FQGNSA. V was trimmed by 8 bases and J by 3 bases, leaving 13 bases between them. Here the CDR3 reads CASCRRDDTEAFF. CDR3 nucleotide sequence: TGTGCCAGCTGCCGTCGGGATGACACTGAAGCTTTCTTT.